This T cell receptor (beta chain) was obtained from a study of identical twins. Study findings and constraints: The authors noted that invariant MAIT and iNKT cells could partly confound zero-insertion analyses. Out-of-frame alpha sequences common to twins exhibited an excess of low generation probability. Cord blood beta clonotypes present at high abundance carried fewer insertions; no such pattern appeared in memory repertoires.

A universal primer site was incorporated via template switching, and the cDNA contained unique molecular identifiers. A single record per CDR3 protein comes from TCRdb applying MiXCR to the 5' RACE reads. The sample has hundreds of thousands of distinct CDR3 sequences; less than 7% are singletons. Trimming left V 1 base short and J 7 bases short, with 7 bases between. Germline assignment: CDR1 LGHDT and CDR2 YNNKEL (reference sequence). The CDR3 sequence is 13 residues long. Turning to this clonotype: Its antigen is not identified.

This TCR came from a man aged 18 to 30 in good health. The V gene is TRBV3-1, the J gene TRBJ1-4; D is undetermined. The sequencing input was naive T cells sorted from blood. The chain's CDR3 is CASSQVGREKLFF. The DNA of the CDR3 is TGTGCCAGCAGCCAAGTTGGACGTGAAAAACTGTTTTTT.